Each of the 3 T cell receptor beta chains below was sequenced from the same sample in a study (dated by TCRdb to the mid-2010s). To prepare the library, RT-PCR was applied. Sequencer: Illumina MiSeq. In TCRdb, the public reads were trimmed at Q25 with fastp and aligned with MiXCR, with productive beta chains retained. A single entry per CDR3 protein holds the most common genes and DNA from its merged rows. The sample data list 650,000 to 800,000 distinct CDR3 sequences, and 14% of these were observed just once. The top ten clonotypes cover 3.6% of the sample. Sample: memory CD4+ T cells from blood. The receptor set was obtained from a female donor in good health, serving as a healthy control.

This clonotype has a handful of counts. V and J are TRBV5-1 and TRBJ2-1; 9 nucleotides line up with TRBD2. The CDR3 extends over 15 amino acids. Germline V CDR1 and CDR2: SGHRS, YFSETQ. J lost 8 bases, V lost 4 bases, and 10 bases had no gene match. This chain's CDR3 is CASSPGSGSGDEQFF. CDR3 coding DNA: TGCGCCAGCAGCCCTGGTAGCGGGAGCGGGGATGAGCAGTTCTTC.

This chain's CDR3 is CSARVAGTGGMETQYF. CDR3 coding DNA: TGCAGTGCTAGAGTCGCGGGGACAGGGGGCATGGAGACCCAGTACTTC. V and J are TRBV20-1 and TRBJ2-5, with 12 bases fitting TRBD1. There are 16 residues in the CDR3. Germline loops: CDR1 DFQATT, CDR2 SNEGSKA (reference sequence). With 1 base clipped from V and 5 bases from J, the junction kept 8 bases outside the gene matches.

This clonotype showed up many times. This chain connects TRBV7-2 to TRBJ1-6; D gene unclear. Germline CDR1 reads SGHTA; CDR2 reads FQGNSA. The V end was cut by 3 bases, the J end by 18 bases, with 15 bases between. The length of the CDR3 is 12 residues. The CDR3 spells CASSFRGPRSHF. For the CDR3, the DNA is TGTGCCAGCAGCTTCCGTGGACCCCGAAGCCACTTT.